Each of the 29 T cell receptor beta chains below was sequenced from the same sample in a study of stem cell transplantation in POMP-related autoinflammatory disease. Method: immunoSEQ multiplex PCR; TCRdb's copy keeps in-frame clones and lacks some. The sample includes tens of thousands of clones, 82% of them seen just once. The source was CD4+ T cells from PBMCs, collected before stem cell transplantation. The origin of the receptors is a human donor with POMP-related autoinflammation and immune dysregulation (PRAID).

The rearrangement uses TRBV5-6 and TRBJ2-7, with D tentatively TRBD1 or TRBD2 (5 bases each). V lost 0 bases and J 2 bases, leaving 12 bases between the germline ends. Germline CDR1 reads SGHDT; CDR2 reads YYEEEE. The CDR3 has 15 residues. CDR3 residues: CASSLGMEDTYEQYF. The DNA of the CDR3 is TGTGCCAGCAGCTTGGGCATGGAGGACACCTACGAGCAGTACTTC.

This clone occurred a few times. J is TRBJ1-5 and V is TRBV25-1; 8 nucleotides line up with TRBD1. This CDR3 has 17 residues. V lost 6 bases to trimming and J lost 5 bases; unmatched junction nucleotides: 15. The V gene's germline CDR1 is MGHDK and CDR2 SYGVNS. CDR3: CASSTSGGDRFHQPQHF. DNA for the CDR3: TGTGCCAGCAGCACGAGTGGAGGGGACAGGTTTCATCAGCCCCAGCATTTT.

This rearrangement joins TRBV6-1 to TRBJ2-1; no clear D. Trimming took off 2 bases at V and 9 bases at J, with 11 bases between the two ends. Germline V gene lookup returns CDR1 MNHNS and CDR2 SASEGT. The CDR3 spans 13 residues. This CDR3 reads CASSEILPSEQFF. CDR3 in DNA: TGTGCCAGCAGTGAAATTCTACCTTCTGAGCAGTTCTTC.

This rearrangement joins TRBV30 to TRBJ2-3, with D unresolved. The CDR3 spans 11 residues. Trimming pared 4 bases from V and 5 bases from J, leaving 7 bases between. Germline V lookup: CDR1 GTSNPN, CDR2 SVGIG (reference sequence). The CDR3 DNA reads TGTGCCTGGACATGGAGAGATACGCAGTATTTT. Protein product: CAWTWRDTQYF.

This clone occurred a few times. V is TRBV6-1 and J is TRBJ1-4, with 8 bases aligning to TRBD1. The CDR3 totals 13 residues. The V gene end was trimmed by 6 bases and the J gene end by 12 bases; junction bases not matched to a gene: 9. CDR1 is MNHNS, CDR2 SASEGT, per germline. The CDR3 is CASRDRVHRELFF. Here the CDR3 DNA reads TGTGCCAGCAGGGACAGGGTTCACCGGGAACTGTTTTTT.

The V and J genes are TRBV6-1 and TRBJ1-6; 10 positions agree with TRBD1. Germline CDR1 MNHNS, CDR2 SASEGT. The CDR3 spans 14 residues. Unmatched junction bases numbered 0, after V lost 4 bases and J lost 6 bases. The CDR3 nucleotides read TGTGCCAGCAGTGGGGACAGGGGTAATTCACCCCTCCACTTT. Residues: CASSGDRGNSPLHF.

J is TRBJ2-3 and V is TRBV4-2, with TRBD2 identical over 11 bases. The CDR3 consists of 17 residues. Trimming cost V 0 bases and J 6 bases; bases outside gene matches: 8. Germline V CDR1 and CDR2: LGHNA, YNFKEQ. For the CDR3, the DNA is TGTGCCAGCAGCCAAGATGCGATAGCGGGAGGGCCGGATACGCAGTATTTT. Protein product: CASSQDAIAGGPDTQYF.

The chain combines TRBV15 with TRBJ2-1; 9 nucleotides agree with TRBD2. This CDR3 has 17 residues. Looked up from germline, CDR1 is LNHNV and CDR2 is YYDKDF (reference sequence). The junction had 8 bases not matched to a gene; V was cut back by 0 bases and J by 5 bases. The CDR3 DNA follows: TGTGCCACCAGCAGAGATTGGGCGGGAGGGGGGAACAATGAGCAGTTCTTC. It is translated as CATSRDWAGGGNNEQFF.

This clone showed up just once. This chain joins TRBV11-2 and TRBJ2-1; 12 bases line up with TRBD2. The germline CDR1 and CDR2 sequences are SGHAT and FQNNGV. V lost 4 bases and J lost 3; bases outside the gene matches: 1. The length of the CDR3 is 15 residues. The CDR3 here is CASSSTSGSYNEQFF. CDR3 DNA sequence: TGTGCCAGCAGCTCGACTAGCGGGAGCTACAATGAGCAGTTCTTC.

This chain connects TRBV5-1 to TRBJ1-6; the D is unclear. CDR3 length: 19 residues. Per germline, CDR1 SGHRS and CDR2 YFSETQ. V lost 0 bases, J lost 0 bases, and 16 bases lay in between. This CDR3 is CASSLDRQTPSSYNSPLHF. The DNA for the CDR3 is TGCGCCAGCAGCTTGGATCGCCAGACCCCGAGCTCCTATAATTCACCCCTCCACTTT.

The CDR3, as DNA: TGTGCCAGCTCACCACCGTCAGGAGACTCCTACAATGAGCAGTTCTTC. It codes for CASSPPSGDSYNEQFF. The chain carries TRBV18 and TRBJ2-1, with no clear D. The CDR3 totals 16 residues. Germline V lookup: CDR1 KGHSH, CDR2 LQKENI. The V end was cut by 0 bases, the J end by 0 bases, with 9 bases between.

The V and J genes are TRBV5-1 and TRBJ1-1; 8 bases agree with TRBD1. The germline V gene has CDR1 SGHRS and CDR2 YFSETQ. This CDR3 contains 19 residues. Trimming cost V 3 bases and J 1 base; bases outside gene matches: 17. The CDR3 reads CASSWIGAANRGKNTEAFF. CDR3 sequence (DNA): TGCGCCAGCAGCTGGATTGGAGCAGCAAACAGGGGGAAGAACACTGAAGCTTTCTTT.

This sequence joins TRBV5-1 and TRBJ2-1; 8 bases fit TRBD2. J gave up 8 bases and V 3 bases, and 7 bases lay outside the gene matches. In germline, CDR1 is SGHRS, CDR2 YFSETQ. The CDR3 contains 14 residues. This chain's CDR3 is CASSSGLGSDEQFF. The DNA for the CDR3 is TGCGCCAGCAGCTCGGGACTAGGGTCTGATGAGCAGTTCTTC.

V usage is TRBV5-4 and J usage is TRBJ1-5, with a weak D call TRBD1 (6 bases). V was shortened by 4 bases and J by 2 bases, with 19 bases between the two germline ends. Germline values: CDR1 SGHNT, CDR2 YYREEE (reference sequence). The CDR3 has 17 amino acids. CDR3 loop: CASSRQIPGVGNQPQHF. CDR3 coding DNA: TGTGCCAGCAGCCGACAGATCCCAGGGGTGGGCAATCAGCCCCAGCATTTT. Variable domain in full (rest from reference TRBV5-4 and TRBJ1-5): ETGVTQSPTHLIKTRGQQVTLRCSSQSGHNTVSWYQQALGQGPQFIFQYYREEENGRGNFPPRFSGLQFPNYSSELNVNALELDDSALYLCASSRQIPGVGNQPQHFGDGTRLSIL.

This chain links TRBV9 with TRBJ2-1; D remains ambiguous. Germline V gene lookup returns CDR1 SGDLS and CDR2 YYNGEE. Trimming shortened V by 0 bases and J by 12 bases, and 10 bases separated the two germline ends. This CDR3 contains 12 residues. The CDR3 loop is CASSVAGERQFF. CDR3 DNA: TGTGCCAGCAGCGTAGCTGGGGAAAGGCAGTTCTTC.

This clone was picked up one time. This chain links TRBV7-2 with TRBJ2-6; D unresolved. The germline CDR1 and CDR2 sequences are SGHTA and FQGNSA. The CDR3 extends over 18 amino acids. V lost 0 bases and J lost 0, with 12 bases in between. CDR3 nucleotides: TGTGCCAGCAGCTTAGCGAGTCTTACCCGCTCTGGGGCCAACGTCCTGACTTTC. Encoded protein: CASSLASLTRSGANVLTF.

This clone was counted a single time. The chain links TRBV30 to TRBJ1-1, with no clear D. Looked up from germline, CDR1 is GTSNPN and CDR2 is SVGIG (reference sequence). Deletions cut 4 bases from V and 4 bases from J, with 10 bases between. The CDR3 sequence is 12 residues long. The CDR3 sequence: CAWIDRSTEAFF. Written as DNA, the CDR3 is TGTGCCTGGATCGACCGAAGCACTGAAGCTTTCTTT.

The V and J genes are TRBV7-8 and TRBJ2-3; no firm D call. V gave up 5 bases and J gave up 2 bases, with 11 bases separating them. Germline CDR1 reads SGHVS; CDR2 reads FQNEAQ. The CDR3 totals 14 residues. CDR3 amino acids: CASSLRAFTDTQYF. In DNA, the CDR3 is TGTGCCAGCAGCCTCCGGGCCTTCACAGATACGCAGTATTTT.

V gene TRBV14 combines with J gene TRBJ1-2; D may be TRBD1 (5 bases). Trimming pared 1 base from V and 6 bases from J, leaving 18 bases between. The CDR3 runs 16 residues. CDR1 and CDR2 (germline): SGHDN, FVKESK. The CDR3 loop is CASSQGGFPGYDGYTF. The CDR3 DNA is TGTGCCAGCAGCCAAGGGGGGTTCCCAGGGTATGATGGCTACACCTTC.

This sequence joins TRBV5-3 and TRBJ2-7; the D gene is possibly TRBD1 (5 bases). TRBV5-3 is filed as an ORF, its function uncertain. Trimming took 0 bases from V and 8 from J, leaving 15 bases between them. This CDR3 is built from 14 residues. Here the CDR3 DNA reads TGTGCCAGAAGCTTGGGGCAGGGAAAACCCCAGCAGTACTTC. Translating gives CARSLGQGKPQQYF.

This chain links TRBV4-2 with TRBJ2-1; tentative D call: TRBD2 (5 bases). CDR1 and CDR2 (germline): LGHNA, YNFKEQ. The CDR3 is 15 amino acids. Trimming stripped 1 base from V and 3 bases from J, with 10 bases between. In nucleotides, the CDR3 is TGTGCCAGCAGCCAAGCCGAGGGAAACTACAATGAGCAGTTCTTC. It translates to CASSQAEGNYNEQFF.

The chain combines TRBV18 with TRBJ2-5; the match to TRBD2 covers 13 bases. V shed 2 bases, J shed 4 bases, and the junction held 7 bases outside the gene matches. Germline V lookup: CDR1 KGHSH, CDR2 LQKENI. CDR3 length: 17 residues. CDR3 in DNA: TGTGCCAGCTCACCATACCTCGGACTAGCGGGAGTAGAGACCCAGTACTTC. Amino acids: CASSPYLGLAGVETQYF.

The V call is TRBV9, the J call TRBJ2-2; D uncertain. V was pared by 4 bases and J by 7 bases, with 11 bases between. The CDR3 contains 13 residues. Germline CDR1 and CDR2: SGDLS and YYNGEE. CDR3 loop: CASSSVVYGELFF. CDR3 DNA sequence: TGTGCCAGCAGCTCTGTAGTCTACGGGGAGCTGTTTTTT.

The chain recombines TRBV6-5 with TRBJ2-7, with 8 bases matching TRBD1. The J segment lost 5 bases and the V segment lost 6 bases, leaving 9 bases of the junction unmatched. The length of the CDR3 is 14 residues. Germline V gene lookup returns CDR1 MNHEY and CDR2 SVGAGI. The CDR3 DNA sequence: TGTGCCAGCAGCCGCGACAGGGGTACCCACGAGCAGTACTTC. It yields the protein CASSRDRGTHEQYF.

The V and J genes are TRBV19 and TRBJ2-1; tentative D call: TRBD2 (6 bases). The CDR3 extends over 14 amino acids. CDR1 is LNHDA, CDR2 SQIVND, per germline (reference sequence). The ends were cut back, 1 base at V and 13 bases at J, with 17 bases in the middle. The CDR3 sequence is CASSIVGEAGPQFF. The DNA for the CDR3 is TGTGCCAGTAGTATAGTAGGTGAGGCGGGACCCCAGTTCTTC.

The V call is TRBV7-8, the J call TRBJ2-2; no clear D. There are 14 residues in the CDR3. V was shortened by 1 base and J by 6 bases, with 9 bases between the two germline ends. Germline CDR1 SGHVS, CDR2 FQNEAQ. CDR3 sequence: CASSLVSLSGELFF. For the CDR3, the DNA is TGTGCCAGCAGCTTAGTTTCCCTCTCCGGGGAGCTGTTTTTT.

The genes are TRBV18 and TRBJ2-7; D is possibly TRBD2 (5 bases). The germline CDR1 and CDR2 sequences are KGHSH and LQKENI. The CDR3 consists of 15 residues. Trimming cost V 1 base and J 2 bases, with 12 bases left between them. The DNA of the CDR3 is TGTGCCAGCTCACCACAGGGAGATTCTCCCTACGAGCAGTACTTC. Amino acids: CASSPQGDSPYEQYF.

V gene TRBV9 combines with J gene TRBJ1-2; possible D gene TRBD1, 6 bases. The germline V gene has CDR1 SGDLS and CDR2 YYNGEE. CDR3 length: 15 residues. The V and J ends lost 0 bases and 4 bases respectively, with 13 bases between them. The CDR3 spells CASSVGKGGVYGYTF. The CDR3 DNA reads TGTGCCAGCAGCGTAGGAAAAGGGGGAGTCTATGGCTACACCTTC.

This clone has more than one count but fewer than ten. V gene TRBV19 combines with J gene TRBJ1-5; 7 nucleotides agree with TRBD1. This CDR3 has 16 residues. Germline CDR1 is LNHDA and CDR2 is SQIVND (reference sequence). Unmatched junction bases numbered 13, after V lost 7 bases and J lost 4 bases. In nucleotides, the CDR3 is TGTGCCAGTAAAATGACAGGGACAGTTCCTAATCAGCCCCAGCATTTT. It specifies CASKMTGTVPNQPQHF.